This entry lists 21 T cell receptor beta chains sequenced from one sample in a study of blood T cell repertoires in COVID-19. Assay: immunoSEQ multiplex PCR; the TCRdb copy retains only in-frame clones and omits some. In the table there are under 550,000 clones, roughly 89% of which are singletons. Sequenced: peripheral blood. The origin of the receptors is a man aged 18 to 35 with COVID-19, enrolled during active disease.

This rearrangement joins TRBV3-1 (or the pseudogene TRBV3-2) to TRBJ2-5; 14 bases match TRBD2. This CDR3 spans 17 amino acids. Germline CDR1 reads LGHDT; CDR2 reads YNNKEL (reference sequence). V was pared by 3 bases and J by 9 bases, with 12 bases of the junction left unmatched. CDR3 residues: CASSQYTGTSGRRAQYF. The CDR3 DNA reads as TGTGCCAGCAGCCAGTACACCGGGACTAGCGGGAGAAGAGCCCAGTACTTC.

The chain uses TRBV19 and TRBJ1-5; 7 bases match TRBD1. Per germline, CDR1 LNHDA and CDR2 SQIVND (reference sequence). The CDR3 consists of 16 residues. V was clipped by 4 bases and J by 2 bases; unmatched bases: 8. The CDR3 region has the DNA TGTGCCAGTAGTAGAGGGGGACAGTCCCGCAATCAGCCCCAGCATTTT. Translation: CASSRGGQSRNQPQHF. Complete variable domain (other parts from reference TRBV19 and TRBJ1-5): DGGITQSPKYLFRKEGQNVTLSCEQNLNHDAMYWYRQDPGQGLRLIYYSQIVNDFQKGDIAEGYSVSREKKESFPLTVTSAQKNPTAFYLCASSRGGQSRNQPQHFGDGTRLSIL.

This clone was observed a few times. The chain is built from TRBV5-6 and TRBJ2-3, with 7 bases lining up with TRBD2. Germline loops: CDR1 SGHDT, CDR2 YYEEEE. The V gene end was trimmed by 4 bases and the J gene end by 7 bases; junction bases not matched to a gene: 9. This CDR3 region has 14 residues. The CDR3 nucleotides are TGTGCCAGCAGCCAAGGGACTACCACCCATACGCAGTATTTT. Protein product: CASSQGTTTHTQYF.

This clone was counted once. V usage is TRBV27 and J usage is TRBJ1-6; 7 bases are shared with TRBD1. CDR1 is MNHEY, CDR2 SMNVEV, per germline (reference sequence). The CDR3 loop spans 14 amino acids. Losses at the gene ends were 6 bases for V and 6 bases for J; bases not matched to a gene: 5. In nucleotides, the CDR3 is TGTGCCAGCAGCATGGACAGGAGTAATTCACCCCTCCACTTT. As protein: CASSMDRSNSPLHF.

This chain joins TRBV9 and TRBJ1-1, with D possibly being TRBD1 (5 bases). The germline V and J ends were trimmed by 0 bases and 3 bases, with 12 bases remaining between them. The germline CDR1 and CDR2 sequences are SGDLS and YYNGEE. CDR3 length equals 15 residues. The CDR3 DNA reads TGTGCCAGCAGCGTAGAGGGCAGGGCGGACACTGAAGCTTTCTTT. Its translation is CASSVEGRADTEAFF.

The chain combines TRBV7-7 with TRBJ2-1; 8 bases are shared with TRBD2. Losses at the gene ends were 5 bases for V and 8 bases for J; bases not matched to a gene: 8. CDR1 and CDR2 from the germline V gene are SSHAT and FNYEAQ (reference sequence). The CDR3 is 14 amino acids. The CDR3 region is CASSRGTRNDEQFF. As DNA, the CDR3 is TGTGCCAGCAGCCGAGGGACTAGGAACGATGAGCAGTTCTTC.

V gene TRBV2 combines with J gene TRBJ2-7, with TRBD2 matching 9 bases. With 11 bases clipped from V and 0 bases from J, the junction kept 5 bases outside the gene matches. The germline V gene has CDR1 SNHLY and CDR2 FYNNEI. The CDR3 contains 13 residues. CDR3 sequence (DNA): TGTGCCGGTAGCGGGAGTGTCTCCTACGAGCAGTACTTC. Translated, it gives CAGSGSVSYEQYF.

The chain couples TRBV9 to TRBJ2-7, with D possibly matching TRBD1 (6 bases). The CDR3 contains 16 residues. Germline CDR1 reads SGDLS; CDR2 reads YYNGEE. V was cut by 3 bases and J by 3 bases, with 19 bases left in between. The CDR3 coding sequence is TGTGCCAGCAGCGGAAGTGGGCAGGGGATAGACTACGAGCAGTACTTC. It is translated as CASSGSGQGIDYEQYF.

V is TRBV5-5 and J is TRBJ2-7; 7 bases align to TRBD2. CDR1 and CDR2 from the germline V gene are SGHKS and YYEKEE (reference sequence). This CDR3 has 15 amino acids. Trimming at V came to 4 bases and at J to 2 bases, leaving 9 bases not matched to a gene. The chain's CDR3 is CASSLKGTTAYEQYF. Here the CDR3 DNA reads TGTGCCAGCAGCCTCAAAGGGACTACAGCCTACGAGCAGTACTTC.

The chain recombines TRBV18 with TRBJ2-7, with TRBD2 matching over 7 bases. Germline V lookup: CDR1 KGHSH, CDR2 LQKENI. V gave up 3 bases and J gave up 0 bases; unmatched junction bases: 11. The CDR3 sequence is 17 residues long. The CDR3 nucleotides read TGTGCCAGCTCACCGACGGTCCCGGGGGGAGCCTCCTACGAGCAGTACTTC. This gives the protein CASSPTVPGGASYEQYF.

The chain recombines TRBV29-1 with TRBJ2-7, with 10 nucleotides matching TRBD2. The CDR3 extends over 12 amino acids. The V segment lost 6 bases and the J segment 6 bases; nucleotides outside the gene matches: 5. CDR1 and CDR2 (germline): SQVTM, ANQGSEA. The CDR3 DNA reads as TGCAGCGTGACTAGCGGGCTGGGCGAGCAGTACTTC. Its protein product is CSVTSGLGEQYF.

V gene TRBV21-1 combines with J gene TRBJ2-5; TRBD2, the table's D call, lacks a check against the DNA. TRBV21-1 is deemed a pseudogene. The CDR3 has 11 residues. The DNA for the CDR3 is TGTGCCGCCATGATGGGGGGTGCCCAGTACTTC. This sequence encodes CAAMMGGAQYF.

Here the CDR3 DNA reads TGTGCCAGCAGCGTAGGGGTAGTGGGCTATGGCTACACCTTC. Translation gives CASSVGVVGYGYTF. The chain uses TRBV3-1 (or the pseudogene TRBV3-2) and TRBJ1-2, with a possible D match to TRBD1 (5 bases). Trimming removed 5 bases from V and 4 bases from J, with 14 bases in between. Germline CDR1 is LGHDT and CDR2 is YNNKEL (reference sequence). CDR3 size: 14 residues.

The rearrangement joins TRBV7-8 to TRBJ2-5; TRBD1 is a possible D gene (6 bases). This CDR3 contains 13 residues. Germline V gives CDR1 SGHVS, CDR2 FQNEAQ. V dropped 6 bases and J dropped 2 bases, with 10 bases sitting between them. The CDR3 DNA follows: TGTGCCAGCAGGCGGACAGTTCAAGAGACCCAGTACTTC. It yields the protein CASRRTVQETQYF.

V is TRBV12-3 or TRBV12-4 and J is TRBJ1-5; no firm D call. This CDR3 is built from 13 residues. Trimming pared 5 bases from V and 4 bases from J, leaving 9 bases between. In DNA, the CDR3 is TGTGCCAGCAGTCGTGGCAGGAATCAGCCCCAGCATTTT. Protein sequence: CASSRGRNQPQHF.

This rearrangement joins TRBV18 to TRBJ2-1, with D perhaps TRBD1 (5 bases). There are 15 residues in the CDR3. Germline V gene data show CDR1 as KGHSH and CDR2 as LQKENI. V was clipped by 4 bases and J by 0 bases, with 10 bases between them. As DNA, the CDR3 is TGTGCCAGCTCACAGGACATCCTCTCCTACAATGAGCAGTTCTTC. Encoded protein: CASSQDILSYNEQFF.

The chain has TRBV2 and TRBJ1-5; 10 nucleotides match TRBD1. The CDR3 runs to 13 residues. The ends lost 7 bases at V and 6 bases at J; junction bases unmatched: 3. Germline CDR1 is SNHLY and CDR2 is FYNNEI. DNA of the CDR3: TGTGCCAGCAATGGACAGGGGGGTCAGCCCCAGCATTTT. Translated: CASNGQGGQPQHF.

J is TRBJ1-6 and V is TRBV5-1; TRBD1 is a possible D gene (6 bases). Germline V gene sequence: CDR1 SGHRS, CDR2 YFSETQ. This CDR3 spans 14 amino acids. V was trimmed by 9 bases and J by 7 bases, leaving 17 bases between them. In DNA form, the CDR3 reads TGCGCCAAAAGCGGGGGCGATAACAATTCACCCCTCCACTTT. This gives the protein CAKSGGDNNSPLHF.

V is TRBV12-3 or TRBV12-4 and J is TRBJ2-1; 10 nucleotides match TRBD2. There are 13 residues in the CDR3. V was pared by 7 bases and J by 5 bases, with 2 bases of the junction left unmatched. Here the CDR3 DNA reads TGTGCCAGCACCCTAGCGGGAGACAATGAGCAGTTCTTC. Encoded protein: CASTLAGDNEQFF.

The chain employs TRBV18 and TRBJ2-2; D is unresolved. Germline CDR1 is KGHSH and CDR2 is LQKENI. The CDR3 is 13 residues long. Trimming took 2 bases from V and 7 from J, leaving 8 bases between them. The CDR3 region has the DNA TGTGCCAGCTCACCAATGGGCTTCGGGGAGCTGTTTTTT. This encodes CASSPMGFGELFF.

For the CDR3, the DNA is TGTGCCAGCAGCCAAGAAGGACAGGGAGAAAAACTGTTTTTT. This sequence encodes CASSQEGQGEKLFF. V gene TRBV3-1 (or the pseudogene TRBV3-2) combines with J gene TRBJ1-4, with 8 nucleotides matching TRBD1. Germline CDR1 and CDR2: LGHDT and YNNKEL (reference sequence). With V trimmed by 0 bases and J by 8 bases, 2 bases remained unmatched. The CDR3 has 14 residues.